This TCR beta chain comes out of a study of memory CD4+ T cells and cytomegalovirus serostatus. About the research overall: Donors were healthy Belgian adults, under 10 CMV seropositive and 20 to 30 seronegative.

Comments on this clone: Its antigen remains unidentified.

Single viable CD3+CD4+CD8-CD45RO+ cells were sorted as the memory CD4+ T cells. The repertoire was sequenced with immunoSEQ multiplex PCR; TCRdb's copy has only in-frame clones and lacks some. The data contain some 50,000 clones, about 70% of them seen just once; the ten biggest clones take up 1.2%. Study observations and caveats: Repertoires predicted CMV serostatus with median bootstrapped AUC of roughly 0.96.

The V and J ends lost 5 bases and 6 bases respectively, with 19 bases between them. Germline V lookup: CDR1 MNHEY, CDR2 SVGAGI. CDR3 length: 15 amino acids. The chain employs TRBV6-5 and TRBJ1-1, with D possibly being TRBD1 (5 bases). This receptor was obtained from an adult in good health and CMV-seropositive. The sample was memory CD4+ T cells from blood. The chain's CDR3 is CASSITGLTRAEAFF. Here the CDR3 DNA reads TGTGCCAGCAGTATCACGGGACTCACGAGGGCTGAAGCTTTCTTT.